This T cell receptor (beta chain) was obtained from a study of identical twins. Study results and caveats: While abundant cord blood beta clonotypes carried fewer insertions, memory repertoires showed no such pattern. Twins' excess sharing was less marked for out-of-frame beta sequences.

Germline V gene data show CDR1 as DFQATT and CDR2 as SNEGSKA (reference sequence). The germline V and J ends were trimmed by 1 base and 7 bases, with 16 bases remaining between them. The length of the CDR3 is 14 residues. MiXCR was run by TCRdb on the 5' RACE reads, yielding one entry per CDR3 protein. The sample records hundreds of thousands of distinct CDR3 sequences, around 20% being singletons. Worth noting for this clonotype: Its antigen is not known.

The same data also went into a second study, on yellow fever vaccine responses in identical twins. That source notes: Twins' vaccine T cell responses were reported to seem partly convergent and partly personalized.

The receptor's source is a woman between 18 and 29 years old in good health. The chain recombines TRBV20-1 with TRBJ1-2; D may be TRBD1 (5 bases). Sequencing input: CD4+ T cells sorted from blood. CDR3 nucleotides: TGCAGTGCTAGAGTCCAGGGCATAGTAGGTGGCTACACCTTC. Its protein is CSARVQGIVGGYTF.